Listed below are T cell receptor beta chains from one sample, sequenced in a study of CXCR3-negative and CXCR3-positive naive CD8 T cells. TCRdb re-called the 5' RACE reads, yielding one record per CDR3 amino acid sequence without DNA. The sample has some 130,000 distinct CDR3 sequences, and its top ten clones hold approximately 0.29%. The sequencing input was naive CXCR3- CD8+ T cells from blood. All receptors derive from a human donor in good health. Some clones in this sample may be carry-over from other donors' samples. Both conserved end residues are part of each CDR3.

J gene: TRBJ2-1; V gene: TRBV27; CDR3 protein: CASSLSILAGDYNEQFF
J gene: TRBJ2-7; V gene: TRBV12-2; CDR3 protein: CASRLSLAGGSYEQYF
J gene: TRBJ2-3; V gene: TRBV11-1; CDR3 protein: CASSSMGQGTSIRTSTDTQYF
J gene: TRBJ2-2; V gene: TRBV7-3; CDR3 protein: CASSLSSSGGAVSTGELFF
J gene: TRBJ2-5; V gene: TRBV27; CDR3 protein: CASSSGLAKETQYF
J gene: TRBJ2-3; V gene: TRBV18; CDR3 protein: CASSPKGGTDTQYF
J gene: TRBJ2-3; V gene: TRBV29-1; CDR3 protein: CSSGLFSTDTQYF
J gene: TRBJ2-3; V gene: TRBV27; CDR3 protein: CASSTTSTDTQYF
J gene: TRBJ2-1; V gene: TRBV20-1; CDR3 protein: CSARDMFSSGGYNEQFF
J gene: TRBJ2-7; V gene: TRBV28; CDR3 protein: CASSLFTSPYEQYF
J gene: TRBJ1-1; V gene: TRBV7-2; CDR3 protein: CASSLLPGGAGGEAFF
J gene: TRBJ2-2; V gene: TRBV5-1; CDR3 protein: CASSGGLMVAGVAGELFF
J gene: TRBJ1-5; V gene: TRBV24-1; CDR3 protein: CATSDHARDASNQPQHF
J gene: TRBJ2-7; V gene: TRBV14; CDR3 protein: CASSLYRDRLSYEQYF
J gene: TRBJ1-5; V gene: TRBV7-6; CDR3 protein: CASSSDWGQSSQPQHF
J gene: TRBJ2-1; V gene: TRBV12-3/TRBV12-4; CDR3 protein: CASSPGNEQFF
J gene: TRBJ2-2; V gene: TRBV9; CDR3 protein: CASSGASVGELFF
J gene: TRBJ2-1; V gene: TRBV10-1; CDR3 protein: CASSEPPLAGVNEQFF
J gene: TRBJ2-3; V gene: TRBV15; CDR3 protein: CATSRTSGIGDTQYF
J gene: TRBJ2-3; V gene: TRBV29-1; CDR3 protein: CSVEDALSGTEDTQYF
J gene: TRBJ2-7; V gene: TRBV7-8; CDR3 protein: CASSLATDRGTYEQYF
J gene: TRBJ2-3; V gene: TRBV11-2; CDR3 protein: CASSILGQGVSDTQYF